Ten or more counts support the clone carrying this TCR beta chain. Its antigen remains unidentified. These data are taken from a study of beta chain bispecific antibodies for T cell cancers. For the study at large: Jurkat cells expressed TRBV12-3; HPB-ALL cells expressed TRBV5-5.

Clonotypes were quantified using unique molecular identifier barcodes. TCRdb analysed the 5' RACE reads with MiXCR anew, one entry per CDR3 protein. The table includes about 20,000 distinct CDR3 sequences, approximately 2% detected once. Either OKT3 anti-CD3 antibody or CD3/CD28 beads expanded T cells from blood mononuclear cells over roughly 3 days. Jurkat-T cell coculture with anti-TRBV12, compared with an anti-CD19 control. Germline lookup yields CDR1 LGHDT and CDR2 YNNKEL (reference sequence). CDR3 size: 16 residues. With 4 bases clipped from V and 4 bases from J, the junction kept 10 bases outside the gene matches. General observations from the study: Versus anti-CD19, anti-TRBV12 exposure cut the TRBV12-3 share of TRBV signal by approximately 99%. Normal T cells contributed less of the targeted TRBV signal than the leukemia cells did.

The TCR was taken from a human donor in good health. Some clones in this sample may be carry-over from other donors' samples. The chain employs TRBV3-1 and TRBJ2-4, with 7 bases fitting TRBD2. The material was healthy donor T cells cultured with leukemia cells, obtained from a culture containing a bispecific antibody targeting TCR Vbeta12. CDR3 nucleotides: TGTGCCAGCAGCCCTCCCGGCGGAGCGGGAAAAAACATTCAGTACTTC. Protein sequence: CASSPPGGAGKNIQYF.